A selection of T cell receptor beta chains follows, all from one sample in a study of radiation and T cells in renal cell carcinoma. Method: immunoSEQ multiplex PCR; TCRdb's copy keeps in-frame clones and lacks some. The sample consists of 150,000 or so clones, roughly 90% of them appearing once. The sequenced sample was blood, obtained from a patient whose treatment included radiotherapy and nephrectomy. The receptors stem from a woman between 50 and 59 years old with renal cell carcinoma. Each CDR3 is given with its conserved first and last residue. Clone size appears in some rows only: once, few, many, or a class for an expanded clone.

clone_size	j_call	v_call	cdr3_aa
-	TRBJ1-4	TRBV5-6	CASSLYRGRGNNEKLFF
-	TRBJ1-5	TRBV2	CASQDSHSNQPQHF
-	TRBJ1-6	TRBV11-3	CASSETGNSPLHF
-	TRBJ1-4	TRBV19	CASSITKQGSNEKLFF
-	TRBJ2-5	TRBV12-1	CAPLRTGEETQYF
-	TRBJ2-4	TRBV2	CASRRTGILGPLAKNIQYF
-	TRBJ1-2	TRBV19	CASRERTGASANYGYTF
-	TRBJ1-2	TRBV19	CASSRPSLDGYTF
once	TRBJ1-1	TRBV6-1	CASSENRGNTEAFF
-	TRBJ2-4	TRBV9	CASSVGLGNIQYF
-	TRBJ2-2	TRBV5-1	CASSLRDPTGELFF
-	TRBJ2-2	TRBV11-2	CASSPSRTGELFF
-	TRBJ1-2	TRBV5-5	CASSLDGDYGYTF
-	TRBJ2-1	TRBV27	CASSSSGGYNEQFF
-	TRBJ1-3	TRBV10-2	CASSAASSGNTIYF
once	TRBJ2-3	TRBV19	CASIQQAGTDTQYF
-	TRBJ2-1	TRBV7-9	CASSTGTSGVDEQFF
-	TRBJ1-4	TRBV2	CASSDRKAEKLFF
-	TRBJ2-3	TRBV7-9	CASSPRDGLTDTQYF
-	TRBJ2-2	TRBV19	CASSTLIAGYTGELFF
-	TRBJ2-3	TRBV5-4	CASSLDRTSGTDTQYF
-	TRBJ1-5	TRBV7-9	CASSLSGDGQPQHF
-	TRBJ2-7	TRBV30	CAWSPGLEGNEQYF
once	TRBJ1-2	TRBV14	CASSGQTNYGYTF
-	TRBJ1-4	TRBV6-1	CASSGQGLANEKLFF
-	TRBJ2-1	TRBV2	CASRAGGSYNEQFF
-	TRBJ2-3	TRBV9	CASSVAGSGGADTQYF